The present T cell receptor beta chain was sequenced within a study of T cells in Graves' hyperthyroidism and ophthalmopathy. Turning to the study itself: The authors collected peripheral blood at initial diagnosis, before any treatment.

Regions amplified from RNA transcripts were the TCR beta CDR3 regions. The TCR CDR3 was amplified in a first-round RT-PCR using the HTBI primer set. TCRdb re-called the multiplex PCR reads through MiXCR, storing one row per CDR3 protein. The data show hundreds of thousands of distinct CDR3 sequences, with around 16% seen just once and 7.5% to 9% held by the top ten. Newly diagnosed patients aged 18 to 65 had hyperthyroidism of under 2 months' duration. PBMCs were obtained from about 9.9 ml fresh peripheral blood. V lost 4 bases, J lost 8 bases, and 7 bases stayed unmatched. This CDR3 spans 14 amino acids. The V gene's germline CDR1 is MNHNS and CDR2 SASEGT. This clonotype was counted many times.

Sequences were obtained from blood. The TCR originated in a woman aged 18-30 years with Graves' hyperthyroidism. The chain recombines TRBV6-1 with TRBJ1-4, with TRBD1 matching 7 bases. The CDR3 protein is CASSADRVREKLFF. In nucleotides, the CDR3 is TGTGCCAGCAGTGCCGACAGGGTTCGAGAAAAACTGTTTTTT.